The sequence of this T cell receptor beta chain was determined in a study of graft-versus-host responses after intestinal transplantation. Study-wide context: After anti-thymocyte globulin induction, recipients took tacrolimus and steroids for about 3 years. Study-level results: With peak circulating GvH clone levels came an association with early post-transplant HvG declines. High graft-versus-host to host-versus-graft clonal ratios were seen in allografts of patients with graft-donor T cell macrochimerism.

Assay: immunoSEQ multiplex PCR; the TCRdb copy retains only in-frame clones and omits some. The table includes about 90,000 clones, over 80% detected once. The CDR3 has 16 residues. CDR1 ENHRY and CDR2 SYGVKD come from the germline V gene. V lost 3 bases and J lost 0, with 11 bases in between. This clone was observed a single time. Its antigen is undetermined. The chain joins TRBV10-3 to TRBJ1-4; D may be TRBD1 (5 bases). The TCR comes from a human donor who received an intestinal transplant. The sample consisted of unstimulated CD8+ T cells sorted from spleen or lymph node cells, taken before intestinal transplant. The CDR3 nucleotides are TGTGCCATCAGTGAACGGATCAGGGCAACTAATGAAAAACTGTTTTTT. It specifies CAISERIRATNEKLFF.